A selection of T cell receptor beta chains follows, all from one sample in a study of blood T cells in healthy people across ages. TCRdb reprocessed the 5' RACE reads with MiXCR, giving one entry per CDR3 protein. In the table there are about 930,000 distinct CDR3 sequences, 29% of which are singletons. These data also formed part of another study, on T cells of mothers and their children.

Sequencing used blood. The receptors were gathered from a woman aged 35 to 49 in good health. Both conserved end residues are part of each CDR3. The D gene is left open where the match is weak. The size field is filled for only some rows; it gives once, few, many or a size class.

size: .
J: TRBJ2-5
V: TRBV10-3
D: .
DNA: TGTGCCATCAGTGGCCGTGGCAGGGGGGAAGAGACCCAGTACTTC
CDR3: CAISGRGRGEETQYF

size: few
J: TRBJ1-4
V: TRBV4-1
D: .
DNA: TGCGCCAGCAGCCAAGATTGGAGGGGTTTAGGTGAAAAACTGTTTTTT
CDR3: CASSQDWRGLGEKLFF

size: .
J: TRBJ1-2
V: TRBV20-1
D: TRBD1
DNA: TGCAGTGCGACACAGGGGGGCGAGGCCTATGGCTACACCTTC
CDR3: CSATQGGEAYGYTF

size: .
J: TRBJ1-6
V: TRBV25-1
D: TRBD1
DNA: TGTGCCAGCAGTGCGGCAGGGGGCGCGAATTCACCCCTCCACTTT
CDR3: CASSAAGGANSPLHF

size: .
J: TRBJ2-1
V: TRBV7-9
D: TRBD1
DNA: TGTGCCAGCAGTCGGGACAGTGCCTACAATGAGCAGTTCTTC
CDR3: CASSRDSAYNEQFF

size: .
J: TRBJ2-1
V: TRBV20-1
D: TRBD2
DNA: TGCAGTGCCATCGGGGGGCGGGGGGACAATGAGCAGTTCTTC
CDR3: CSAIGGRGDNEQFF

size: .
J: TRBJ2-1
V: TRBV2
D: TRBD2
DNA: TGTGCCAGCAGGCTTCCGACTAGCTCCGATGAGCAGTTCTTC
CDR3: CASRLPTSSDEQFF

size: many
J: TRBJ2-7
V: TRBV20-1
D: .
DNA: TGCAGTGCTAGTGGCGGGTACTTTGGCGAGCAGTACTTC
CDR3: CSASGGYFGEQYF

size: .
J: TRBJ1-5
V: TRBV29-1
D: .
DNA: TGCAGCGTTGGGGCAGCCATGGGGCCCCAGCATTTT
CDR3: CSVGAAMGPQHF

size: .
J: TRBJ2-7
V: TRBV4-2
D: .
DNA: TGTGCCAGCAGCCAAGGAACAGCGAGGGTCTTC
CDR3: CASSQGTARVF

size: many
J: TRBJ2-7
V: TRBV7-2
D: TRBD1
DNA: TGCGCCAGCAGCTTGGCCTCCGGGACAGGGCCCTACGAGCAGTACTTC
CDR3: CASSLASGTGPYEQYF

size: once
J: TRBJ2-3
V: TRBV6-5
D: TRBD1
DNA: TGTGCCAGCAGTTTTGGACAGGGGCACACAGATACGCAGTATTTT
CDR3: CASSFGQGHTDTQYF

size: few
J: TRBJ2-1
V: TRBV25-1
D: .
DNA: TGTGCCAGCAGTGCAACAGGCCGGGGGCACAATGAGCAGTTCTTC
CDR3: CASSATGRGHNEQFF

size: many
J: TRBJ2-1
V: TRBV3-1
D: .
DNA: TGTGCCAGCAGCCAACCCGGGACCGAAGTATACAATGAGCAGTTCTTC
CDR3: CASSQPGTEVYNEQFF

size: once
J: TRBJ1-4
V: TRBV6-5
D: TRBD1
DNA: TGTGCCAGCAGTCACTGGACAGGCGGTAGAGGAAAACTGTTTTTT
CDR3: CASSHWTGGRGKLFF

size: .
J: TRBJ2-1
V: TRBV5-1
D: .
DNA: TGCGCCAGCAGTTCGACTACCGCCGGGGATGAGCAGTTCTTC
CDR3: CASSSTTAGDEQFF

size: .
J: TRBJ2-7
V: TRBV28
D: TRBD1
DNA: TGTGCCAGCAGTACCCCCGGGACAGGCTCCGACGAGCAGTACTTC
CDR3: CASSTPGTGSDEQYF

size: few
J: TRBJ2-6
V: TRBV5-1
D: .
DNA: TGCGCCAGCAGCCGACCTCAAGACAGATCGACTGGGGCCAACGTCCTGACTTTC
CDR3: CASSRPQDRSTGANVLTF

size: few
J: TRBJ2-5
V: TRBV24-1
D: TRBD1
DNA: TGTGCCACCAGTGATTGGGACAGGTTCCAAGAGACCCAGTACTTC
CDR3: CATSDWDRFQETQYF

size: many
J: TRBJ2-7
V: TRBV25-1
D: .
DNA: TGTGCCAGCACCCACTACGAGCAGTACTTC
CDR3: CASTHYEQYF

size: .
J: TRBJ2-1
V: TRBV4-3
D: .
DNA: TGCGCCAGCAGCCAAGCGGTCAGACTCTACAATGAGCAGTTCTTC
CDR3: CASSQAVRLYNEQFF

size: few
J: TRBJ2-1
V: TRBV15
D: .
DNA: TGTGCCACCAGCAGAGAAGGGGCCTCCTGCAATGAGCAGTTCTTC
CDR3: CATSREGASCNEQFF

size: few
J: TRBJ2-7
V: TRBV21-1
D: .
DNA: TGTGCCGGCAGCGGGACAGGGGAGTACGAGCAGTACTTC
CDR3: CAGSGTGEYEQYF

size: .
J: TRBJ1-2
V: TRBV9
D: .
DNA: TGTGCCAGCATCCTTCCTCCGAGGGTCTCTTGTGGCTACACCTTC
CDR3: CASILPPRVSCGYTF

size: .
J: TRBJ2-3
V: TRBV6-5
D: .
DNA: TGTGCCAGCAGTTACGAAAGGCGTACGGTGGGGGCGGAGACCACAGATACGCAGTATTTT
CDR3: CASSYERRTVGAETTDTQYF

size: .
J: TRBJ1-4
V: TRBV20-1
D: .
DNA: TGCAGTGCTAGAGTACGGTTACGGGGAAAACTGTTTTTT
CDR3: CSARVRLRGKLFF

size: many
J: TRBJ1-2
V: TRBV12-5
D: .
DNA: TGTGCTAGTGGTTTAGACCTACAGGGTAGGGGTGGCTACACCTTC
CDR3: CASGLDLQGRGGYTF

size: few
J: TRBJ2-5
V: TRBV15
D: .
DNA: TGTGCCACCAGCAGAGGGGGAGGCCTCTATAAAGGGACCCAGTACTTC
CDR3: CATSRGGGLYKGTQYF

size: few
J: TRBJ2-1
V: TRBV29-1
D: TRBD2
DNA: TGCAGCGTCGACGGCGGGGGGGCATCGTACAATGAGCAGTTCTTC
CDR3: CSVDGGGASYNEQFF

size: few
J: TRBJ1-4
V: TRBV20-1
D: TRBD1
DNA: TGCAGTGCTAGTCGGGGACAGGAGGGTGAAAAACTGTTTTTT
CDR3: CSASRGQEGEKLFF

size: .
J: TRBJ2-5
V: TRBV7-9
D: .
DNA: TGTGCCAGCAGCTTATGGGGGGATAAGGGGGAAGAGACCCAGTACTTC
CDR3: CASSLWGDKGEETQYF

size: .
J: TRBJ2-5
V: TRBV7-8
D: TRBD2
DNA: TGTGCCAGCAGCTCCACCGGGACTAGCGGGGTTGAGACCCAGTACTTC
CDR3: CASSSTGTSGVETQYF

size: .
J: TRBJ1-1
V: TRBV30
D: .
DNA: TGTGCCTGGAGGGTGGAGGGTATGAACACTGAAGCTTTCTTT
CDR3: CAWRVEGMNTEAFF

size: many
J: TRBJ2-7
V: TRBV7-2
D: .
DNA: TGTGCCAGCAGCCCACGGAGGGTAGACTACGAGCAGTACTTC
CDR3: CASSPRRVDYEQYF

size: .
J: TRBJ2-3
V: TRBV2
D: TRBD2
DNA: TGTGCCAGCAGTGATAGGTTTCGGACTAGCGAAGATACGCAGTATTTT
CDR3: CASSDRFRTSEDTQYF

size: many
J: TRBJ2-5
V: TRBV5-6
D: .
DNA: TGTGCCAGCAGCCCGATGGGAGTCCTAAAAGAGACCCAGTACTTC
CDR3: CASSPMGVLKETQYF

size: .
J: TRBJ1-5
V: TRBV10-3
D: .
DNA: TGTGCCATCAGTGAGTCTTGGTGGAGCCGCCGGGGGCCCCAGCATTTT
CDR3: CAISESWWSRRGPQHF

size: few
J: TRBJ2-1
V: TRBV7-9
D: .
DNA: TGTGCCAGCAGCTTAGAACCTTTCAATGAGCAGTTCTTC
CDR3: CASSLEPFNEQFF

size: few
J: TRBJ1-2
V: TRBV7-6
D: TRBD1
DNA: TGTGCCAGCACCTCCGGACAGGGGCCGACTAACTATGGCTACACCTTC
CDR3: CASTSGQGPTNYGYTF

size: many
J: TRBJ2-7
V: TRBV7-8
D: .
DNA: TGTGCCAGCAGCTTAGATCCAACACGAACCTACGAGCAGTACTTC
CDR3: CASSLDPTRTYEQYF

size: .
J: TRBJ2-2
V: TRBV20-1
D: TRBD2
DNA: TGCAGTGCTAGAGATCCGGCGGGAGTCACCGGGGAGCTGTTTTTT
CDR3: CSARDPAGVTGELFF

size: .
J: TRBJ2-3
V: TRBV20-1
D: TRBD2
DNA: TGCAGTGCTAGATCTGCTAGCGGGGATGGGGATACGCAGTATTTT
CDR3: CSARSASGDGDTQYF

size: .
J: TRBJ1-6
V: TRBV5-1
D: .
DNA: TGCGCCAGCAGCCCCCAGGTATCCGGTTATAATTCACCCCTCCACTTT
CDR3: CASSPQVSGYNSPLHF

size: few
J: TRBJ1-1
V: TRBV5-1
D: .
DNA: TGCGCCAGCAGCTTGGGAGCGACTATGAACACTGAAGCTTTCTTT
CDR3: CASSLGATMNTEAFF

size: few
J: TRBJ1-4
V: TRBV9
D: TRBD1
DNA: TGTGCCAGCAGCGTTGGGACAGGGAACGAAAAACTGTTTTTT
CDR3: CASSVGTGNEKLFF

size: once
J: TRBJ1-1
V: TRBV19
D: TRBD1
DNA: TGTGCCAGTCGACAGGGGGCGTTTGTGAACACTGAAGCTTTCTTT
CDR3: CASRQGAFVNTEAFF

size: few
J: TRBJ1-2
V: TRBV12-3/TRBV12-4
D: .
DNA: TGTGCCAGCAGCATTTACCCCAACAGGGATGGCTACACCTTC
CDR3: CASSIYPNRDGYTF

size: once
J: TRBJ1-1
V: TRBV20-1
D: .
DNA: TGCAGTGCTAGAGAGGAGGGCCCCCAAGCTTTCTTT
CDR3: CSAREEGPQAFF

size: .
J: TRBJ1-5
V: TRBV6-2/TRBV6-3
D: .
DNA: TGTGCCAGCAGTTCCCGTATGACCCAGCATTTT
CDR3: CASSSRMTQHF

size: .
J: TRBJ2-5
V: TRBV10-3
D: TRBD1
DNA: TGTGCCATCAGTACAACAGGGGGGGAGACCCAGTACTTC
CDR3: CAISTTGGETQYF

size: .
J: TRBJ1-1
V: TRBV15
D: .
DNA: TGTGCCACCAGCAGAGATGCTTTGGCGGACACTGAAGCTTTCTTT
CDR3: CATSRDALADTEAFF

size: .
J: TRBJ1-2
V: TRBV6-5
D: .
DNA: TGTGCCAGCAGTTACTCTTTCGCAGGGGTCTATGGCTACACCTTC
CDR3: CASSYSFAGVYGYTF

size: few
J: TRBJ1-1
V: TRBV7-2
D: .
DNA: TGTGCCAGCAGCCCGGAGGGGGGTGTAGGCACTGAAGCTTTCTTT
CDR3: CASSPEGGVGTEAFF

size: once
J: TRBJ2-7
V: TRBV7-2
D: TRBD2
DNA: TGTGCCAGCAGCCCGGAAACTAGCGGCGAGCAGTACTTC
CDR3: CASSPETSGEQYF

size: many
J: TRBJ1-1
V: TRBV7-9
D: TRBD1
DNA: TGTGCCGGCCAGGGGGGGGACAACACTGAAGCTTTCTTT
CDR3: CAGQGGDNTEAFF

size: many
J: TRBJ2-7
V: TRBV6-1
D: TRBD1
DNA: TGTGCCAGCAACCCCTCCGGGACAGGGGCCTACGAGCAGTACTTC
CDR3: CASNPSGTGAYEQYF

size: few
J: TRBJ2-3
V: TRBV5-1
D: TRBD1
DNA: TGCGCCAGCAGCGGTCGGACAGGGAGGACAGATACGCAGTATTTT
CDR3: CASSGRTGRTDTQYF

size: .
J: TRBJ2-7
V: TRBV7-3
D: TRBD1
DNA: TGTGCCAGCAGCTTAACGCGACAGGGGTTTAACGAGCAGTACTTC
CDR3: CASSLTRQGFNEQYF